This is a list of T cell receptor beta chains from one sample in a study of T cell repertoires in cytomegalovirus infection. Using its own MiXCR run on the reads, TCRdb lists one record per CDR3 protein. Of some 180,000 distinct CDR3 sequences listed, roughly 19% are singletons. Sequencing used PBMCs. These receptors came from a human donor in good health (CMV status not recorded). Some clones in this sample may be carry-over from other donors' samples. The CDR3 runs from the conserved cysteine through the conserved F or W. The order of the fields is clone size, D gene, J gene, V gene, CDR3 DNA, CDR3 protein. D genes are given only for firm matches. Only some rows state a clone size, as once, few, many or a class for expanded clones.

. | . | TRBJ1-3 | TRBV7-9 | TGTGCCAGCAGCTTAGTGTCGCAGGGAAACACCATATATTTT | CASSLVSQGNTIYF
few | . | TRBJ2-1 | TRBV18 | TGTGCCAGCTCTCCAAGCGGATCCCTCCGGAATGAGCAGTTCTTC | CASSPSGSLRNEQFF
few | . | TRBJ1-4 | TRBV7-3 | TGTGCCAGCAGCCCCGGGCGTAATGAAAAACTGTTTTTT | CASSPGRNEKLFF
few | . | TRBJ1-5 | TRBV4-1 | TGCGCCAGCAGCCAAGGATCGGCGGTCAATCAGCCCCAGCATTTT | CASSQGSAVNQPQHF
few | TRBD1 | TRBJ2-1 | TRBV28 | TGTGCCAGCAGGCCTGAAAAGGACAGGTTGGTGAATGAGCAGTTCTTC | CASRPEKDRLVNEQFF
. | . | TRBJ1-2 | TRBV12-3/TRBV12-4 | TGTGCCAGCAGTTTGGCAGGCGGAGGGTATGGCTACACCTTC | CASSLAGGGYGYTF
. | . | TRBJ2-7 | TRBV5-1 | TGCGCCAGCAGCTTGGGAAGTCGGGGTGGCAGGGGCGAGCAGTACTTC | CASSLGSRGGRGEQYF
few | TRBD2 | TRBJ2-7 | TRBV5-1 | TGCGCCAGCAGCCCCGGACTAGCGGGAGGGCCCACCTACGAGCAGTACTTC | CASSPGLAGGPTYEQYF
. | . | TRBJ2-3 | TRBV4-3 | TGCGCCAGCAGCCAAGATCGCGGGGCTGGAACCTCTAGCACAGATACGCAGTATTTT | CASSQDRGAGTSSTDTQYF
many | . | TRBJ1-1 | TRBV7-2 | TGTGCCAGCAGCCGCACAAGGGGTTTGAACACTGAAGCTTTCTTT | CASSRTRGLNTEAFF
many | . | TRBJ2-7 | TRBV7-6 | TGTGCCAGCAGATCCGGGGACGGACCCTACGAGCAGTACTTC | CASRSGDGPYEQYF
few | TRBD2 | TRBJ2-1 | TRBV7-9 | TGTGCCAGCAGCTTATTGGGAGCGGGGGCCTACAATGAGCAGTTCTTC | CASSLLGAGAYNEQFF
. | . | TRBJ1-6 | TRBV28 | TGTGCCAGCAGGCCGGACGGAGCCTATAATTCACCCCTCCACTTT | CASRPDGAYNSPLHF
many | TRBD1 | TRBJ2-7 | TRBV6-1 | TGTGCCAGCAGTTTCACCGGGACAGTTTCCGAGCAGTACTTC | CASSFTGTVSEQYF
few | TRBD1 | TRBJ2-7 | TRBV28 | TGTGCCAGCAGACCCGGGACAGGGAGAGGAAAACTTTACGAGCAGTACTTC | CASRPGTGRGKLYEQYF
. | . | TRBJ2-1 | TRBV10-3 | TGTGCCATCAGTGAGACGTATACAGGGTCTTCTCACAATGAGCAGTTCTTT | CAISETYTGSSHNEQFF
. | TRBD1 | TRBJ2-7 | TRBV4-2 | TGTGCCAGCAGCGAAGGGACAGGGGCCTACGAGCAGTACTTC | CASSEGTGAYEQYF
few | . | TRBJ2-7 | TRBV25-1 | TGTGCCAGCAGTTTACTAGTTGAGCAGTACTTC | CASSLLVEQYF
many | TRBD1 | TRBJ2-1 | TRBV27 | TGTGCCAGCAGGGGGACAGGGAGAAATGAGCAGTTCTTC | CASRGTGRNEQFF
many | TRBD2 | TRBJ2-3 | TRBV7-8 | TGTGCCAGCAGCTTAGTTAGTCGGTCCGGACTAGCGGCAACAGATACGCAGTATTTT | CASSLVSRSGLAATDTQYF
many | . | TRBJ1-1 | TRBV7-2 | TGTGCCAGCAGCTTTTACTTATCCACTGAAGCTTTCTTT | CASSFYLSTEAFF
. | TRBD1 | TRBJ2-3 | TRBV12-3/TRBV12-4 | TGTGCCAGCAGGGACACAGGGGCCACAGATACGCAGTATTTT | CASRDTGATDTQYF
few | . | TRBJ2-7 | TRBV2 | TGTGCCAGCAGTGCGGGAGAGCAGTACTTC | CASSAGEQYF
. | . | TRBJ1-1 | TRBV29-1 | TGCAGCGTTGAATGGGGTCGCTCCCCCCCTGAAGCTTTCTTT | CSVEWGRSPPEAFF
many | . | TRBJ2-7 | TRBV28 | TGTGCCAGCAGTCTGACCGGACCCTACGAGCAGTACTTC | CASSLTGPYEQYF
. | . | TRBJ2-3 | TRBV2 | TGTGCCAGCAGTGAAGCAAGAGCCATACGAGGCTCAGATACGCAGTATTTT | CASSEARAIRGSDTQYF
few | . | TRBJ1-5 | TRBV28 | TGTGCCAGCAGCCTTACCTCCGACTTGGGGCCCCAGCATTTT | CASSLTSDLGPQHF
. | TRBD1 | TRBJ1-1 | TRBV6-1 | TGTGTCAGCAGGACAGGGGGTCGGTACACTGAAGCTTTCTTT | CVSRTGGRYTEAFF
. | . | TRBJ1-2 | TRBV28 | TGTGCCAGCAGGGTCGAAGTTGGAGTTAAATCCGGCTACACCTTC | CASRVEVGVKSGYTF
few | . | TRBJ1-2 | TRBV20-1 | TGCAGTGCTAGAGAGATCCGGGAAGTGAGCTATGGCTACACCTTC | CSAREIREVSYGYTF
many | TRBD1 | TRBJ2-4 | TRBV7-2 | TGTGCCAGCAGCCCACGACAGGGGGATTCCAAAAACATTCAGTACTTC | CASSPRQGDSKNIQYF
. | . | TRBJ2-3 | TRBV24-1 | TGTGCCACCAGTGATCCCGGGACAACTAGCACAGATACGCAGTATTTT | CATSDPGTTSTDTQYF
. | TRBD2 | TRBJ2-1 | TRBV28 | TGTGCCAGCACACTAGCGGGAGGGAATGAGCAGTTCTTC | CASTLAGGNEQFF
. | TRBD1 | TRBJ2-5 | TRBV29-1 | TGCAGCGTTCCGGGACAGATCCAAGAGACCCAGTACTTC | CSVPGQIQETQYF
. | . | TRBJ2-3 | TRBV27 | TGTGCCAGCAGTTTTGGCAGGAGAAATACGCAGTATTTT | CASSFGRRNTQYF
. | TRBD2 | TRBJ2-1 | TRBV6-1 | TGTGCCAGCAGTGAAGCGCCTAGCGGGGCTAACAATGAGCAGTTCTTC | CASSEAPSGANNEQFF
. | . | TRBJ2-4 | TRBV19 | TGTGCCAGTAACCCCAGGGGCTTCGGAAACATTCAGTACTTC | CASNPRGFGNIQYF
many | . | TRBJ2-7 | TRBV7-9 | TGTGCCAGCAGCCCTCTTGTCCGTAGCGCCGAGCAGTACTTC | CASSPLVRSAEQYF
. | TRBD2 | TRBJ2-7 | TRBV20-1 | TGCAGTGCTAGGGGAACTAGCGGGATGTCCTACGAGCAGTACTTC | CSARGTSGMSYEQYF
few | . | TRBJ2-3 | TRBV27 | TGTGCCAGCAGTTTGAGGCAGGCCCTACCAGATACGCAGTATTTT | CASSLRQALPDTQYF
. | TRBD2 | TRBJ2-3 | TRBV6-2/TRBV6-3 | TGTGCCAGCAGTTATGCGGGACTAGCAACATATACGCAGTATTTT | CASSYAGLATYTQYF
. | TRBD1 | TRBJ2-3 | TRBV5-3 | TGTGCCTCAGATCGGGGACAGGGGAGCACAGATACGCAGTATTTT | CASDRGQGSTDTQYF
once | . | TRBJ2-3 | TRBV28 | TGTGCCAGCACCTGGGACCTCACAGATACGCAGTATTTT | CASTWDLTDTQYF
few | . | TRBJ2-5 | TRBV14 | TGTGCCAGCAGCCAAGACAGGGGAGAGACCCAGTACTTC | CASSQDRGETQYF
few | . | TRBJ1-2 | TRBV19 | TGTGCCAGTAGTCTCGGAGGGACCAAAGAGGGTGGCTACACCTTC | CASSLGGTKEGGYTF